A selection of T cell receptor beta chains follows, all from one sample in a study of cytomegalovirus exposure and HLA in healthy donors. Clones were read by immunoSEQ multiplex PCR, and TCRdb kept only the in-frame ones, dropping some. The repertoire has about 270,000 clones, approximately 90% of them found once; the top ten carry 3% to 4%. The sequenced sample consisted of PBMCs. These receptors originate from a man in his forties in good health and CMV-seropositive. CDR3s include the opening cysteine and the closing phenylalanine or tryptophan.

v_gene	j_gene	CDR3aa
TRBV5-6	TRBJ2-1	CAGSLEKSYNEQFF
TRBV18	TRBJ2-3	CASSPLSLAGVIDTQYF
TRBV27	TRBJ1-5	CASGDRGMNQPQHF
TRBV27	TRBJ1-5	CASSGAGGSNQPQHF
TRBV19	TRBJ2-1	CASSISGLGGDEQFF
TRBV27	TRBJ2-7	CASSLIRARVNEQYF
TRBV6-5	NA	CASRNRDRGYEQYF
TRBV27	TRBJ1-2	CATGQGSYGYTF
TRBV11-1	TRBJ2-1	CASSPPRGALNNEQFF
TRBV6-5	TRBJ2-5	CASRLSGRGETQYF
TRBV27	TRBJ2-7	CASSPTGTSRWQYF
TRBV7-9	TRBJ2-2	CASSPVAGGYTGELFF
TRBV5-4	TRBJ2-1	CASSLKRNSYNEQFF
TRBV27	TRBJ2-1	CASSPRESGYNEQFF
TRBV27	TRBJ2-7	CASSPTSSEQYF
TRBV7-9	TRBJ1-1	CAGGESGTEAFF